The sequence of this TCR beta chain was determined in a study of monozygotic twins with inflammatory bowel disease. TCRdb reprocessed the 5' RACE reads; each CDR3 protein has one entry and no DNA is given. The sample table includes 150,000 to 200,000 distinct CDR3 sequences. The CDR3 contains 14 residues. CDR1 and CDR2 (germline): LGHDT, YNNKEL (reference sequence). This clonotype was obtained from a human donor with ulcerative colitis or Crohn's disease, or a healthy co-twin of an affected twin (not recorded which). The sample consisted of blood. V usage is TRBV3-1 and J usage is TRBJ1-6. CDR3 protein: CASSQVFLGSPLHF.